This T cell receptor (beta chain) was recorded in a study of Graves' ophthalmopathy and Graves' hyperthyroidism. Using RNA transcripts, the TCR beta CDR3 regions were amplified. The first round was an RT-PCR with HTBI primers, and the second round was a multiplex PCR. TCRdb reanalysed the multiplex PCR reads using MiXCR and keeps one entry per CDR3 protein. The data show hundreds of thousands of distinct CDR3 sequences, about two fifths seen once. This clonotype was observed a few times. The antigen is undetermined. Germline CDR1 is MNHNS and CDR2 is SASEGT. Deletions cut 7 bases from V and 0 bases from J, with 16 bases between. This CDR3 region has 15 residues. Study results and limitations: Most expanded clonotypes from thyroid (those above 0.001 frequency) were also found in blood.

The rearrangement links TRBV6-1 to TRBJ2-7; maybe TRBD2 (7 bases). The TCR originated in an adult man with Graves' ophthalmopathy. The sequenced sample consisted of peripheral blood. In nucleotides, the CDR3 is TGTGCCAGCACTCGGGGGGCTTCTAGCTCCTACGAGCAGTACTTC. It encodes CASTRGASSSYEQYF.